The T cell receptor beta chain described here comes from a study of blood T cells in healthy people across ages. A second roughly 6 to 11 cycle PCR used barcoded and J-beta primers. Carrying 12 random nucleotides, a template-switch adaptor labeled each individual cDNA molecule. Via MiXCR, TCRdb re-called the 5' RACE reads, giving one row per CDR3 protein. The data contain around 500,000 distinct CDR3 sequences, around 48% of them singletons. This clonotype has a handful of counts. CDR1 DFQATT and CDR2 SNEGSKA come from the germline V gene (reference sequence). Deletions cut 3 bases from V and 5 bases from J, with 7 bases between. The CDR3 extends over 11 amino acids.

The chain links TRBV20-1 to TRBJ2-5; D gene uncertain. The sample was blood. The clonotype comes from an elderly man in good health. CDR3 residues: CSASIRETQYF. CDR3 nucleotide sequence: TGCAGTGCTAGTATCAGGGAGACCCAGTACTTC.